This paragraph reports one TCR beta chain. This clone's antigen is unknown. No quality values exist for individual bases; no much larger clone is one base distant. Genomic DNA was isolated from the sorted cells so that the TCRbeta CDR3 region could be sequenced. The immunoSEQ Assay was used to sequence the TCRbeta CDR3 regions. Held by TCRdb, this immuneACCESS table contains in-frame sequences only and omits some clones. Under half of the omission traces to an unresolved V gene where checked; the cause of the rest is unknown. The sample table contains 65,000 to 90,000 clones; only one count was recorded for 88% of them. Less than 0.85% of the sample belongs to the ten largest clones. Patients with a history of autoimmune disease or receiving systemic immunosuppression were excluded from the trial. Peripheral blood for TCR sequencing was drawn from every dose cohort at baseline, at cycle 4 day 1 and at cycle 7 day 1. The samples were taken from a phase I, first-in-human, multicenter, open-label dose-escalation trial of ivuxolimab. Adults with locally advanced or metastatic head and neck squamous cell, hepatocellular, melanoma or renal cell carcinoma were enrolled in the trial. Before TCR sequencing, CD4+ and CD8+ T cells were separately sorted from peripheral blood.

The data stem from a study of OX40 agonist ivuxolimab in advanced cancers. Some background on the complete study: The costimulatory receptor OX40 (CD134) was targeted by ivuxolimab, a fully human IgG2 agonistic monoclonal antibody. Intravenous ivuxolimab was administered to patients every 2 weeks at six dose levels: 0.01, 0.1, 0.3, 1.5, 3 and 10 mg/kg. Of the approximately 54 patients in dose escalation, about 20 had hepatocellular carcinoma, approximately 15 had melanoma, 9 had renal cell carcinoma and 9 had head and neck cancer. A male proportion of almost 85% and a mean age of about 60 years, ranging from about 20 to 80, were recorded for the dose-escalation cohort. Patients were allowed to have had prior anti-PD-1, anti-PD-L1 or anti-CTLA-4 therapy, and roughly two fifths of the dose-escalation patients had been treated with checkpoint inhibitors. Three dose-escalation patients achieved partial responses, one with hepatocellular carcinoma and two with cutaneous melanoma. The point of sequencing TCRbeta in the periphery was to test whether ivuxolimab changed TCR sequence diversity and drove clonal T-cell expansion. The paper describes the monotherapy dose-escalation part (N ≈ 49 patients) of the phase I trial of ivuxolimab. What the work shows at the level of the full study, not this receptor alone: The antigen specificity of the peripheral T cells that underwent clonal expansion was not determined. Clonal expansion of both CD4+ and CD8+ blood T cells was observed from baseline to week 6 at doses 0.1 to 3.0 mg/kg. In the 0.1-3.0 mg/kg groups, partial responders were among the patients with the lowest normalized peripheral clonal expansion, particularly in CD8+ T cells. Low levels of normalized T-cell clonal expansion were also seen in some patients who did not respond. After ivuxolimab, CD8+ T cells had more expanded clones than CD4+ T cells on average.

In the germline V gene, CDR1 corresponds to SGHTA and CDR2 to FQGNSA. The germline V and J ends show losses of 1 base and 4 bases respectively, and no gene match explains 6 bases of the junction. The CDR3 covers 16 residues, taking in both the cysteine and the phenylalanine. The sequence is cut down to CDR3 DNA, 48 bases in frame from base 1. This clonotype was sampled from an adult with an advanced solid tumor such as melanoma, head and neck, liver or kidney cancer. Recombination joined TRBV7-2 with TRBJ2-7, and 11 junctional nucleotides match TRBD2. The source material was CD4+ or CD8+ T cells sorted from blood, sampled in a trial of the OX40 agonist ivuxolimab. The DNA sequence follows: TGTGCCAGCAGCTTAGGGGGCGGGACTAGCGGTTACGAGCAGTACTTC. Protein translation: CASSLGGGTSGYEQYF. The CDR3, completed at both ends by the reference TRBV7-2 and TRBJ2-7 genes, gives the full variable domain GAGVSQSPSNKVTEKGKDVELRCDPISGHTALYWYRQSLGQGLEFLIYFQGNSAPDKSGLPSDRFSAERTGGSVSTLTIQRTQQEDSAVYLCASSLGGGTSGYEQYFGPGTRLTVT.